Given below is one T cell receptor beta chain in context. Its antigen remains unknown. The TCR beta CDR3 regions underwent amplification from RNA transcripts. A first-round RT-PCR used HTBI primers, followed by a second-round multiplex PCR. TCRdb reprocessed the multiplex PCR reads with MiXCR, giving one entry per CDR3 protein. This sample has about 370,000 distinct CDR3 sequences, with approximately 18% found just once. Orbital computed tomography, together with clinical symptoms, serum thyroxine, TRAb and thyroid ultrasound, was used for diagnosis. PBMCs were obtained from roughly 10 ml of fresh peripheral blood. Germline V gene sequence: CDR1 MNHEY, CDR2 SVGAGI. The CDR3 is 14 residues long. Trimming pared 0 bases from V and 6 bases from J, leaving 12 bases between. The data originate from a study of Graves' ophthalmopathy and Graves' hyperthyroidism. Findings and limits, study-wide: The model achieved under 71% sensitivity and roughly 72% specificity for ophthalmopathy progression.

This chain joins TRBV6-5 and TRBJ2-7, with D hard to call. The material sequenced was peripheral blood. This clonotype was obtained from an adult woman with stable Graves' hyperthyroidism. As DNA, the CDR3 is TGTGCCAGCAGTTACTCTCCCCCCCCTGCCGAGCAGTACTTC. This codes for CASSYSPPPAEQYF.